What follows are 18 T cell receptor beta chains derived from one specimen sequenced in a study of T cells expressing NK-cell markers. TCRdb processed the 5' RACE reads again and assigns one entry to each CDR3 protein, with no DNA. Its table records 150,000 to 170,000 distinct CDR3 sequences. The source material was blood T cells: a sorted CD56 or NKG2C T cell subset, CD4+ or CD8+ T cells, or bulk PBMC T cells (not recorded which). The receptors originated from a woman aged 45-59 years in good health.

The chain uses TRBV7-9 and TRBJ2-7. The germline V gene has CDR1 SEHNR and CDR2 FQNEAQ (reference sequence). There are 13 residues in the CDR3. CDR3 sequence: CASSLPVTYEQYF.

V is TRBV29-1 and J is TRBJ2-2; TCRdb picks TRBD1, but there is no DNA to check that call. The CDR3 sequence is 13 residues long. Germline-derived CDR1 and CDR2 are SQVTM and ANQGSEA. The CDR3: CSVGWRGTGELFF.

The CDR3 reads CASSLGTQVYEQYF. The rearrangement uses TRBV27 and TRBJ2-7; TCRdb designates TRBD1, a call that cannot be tested without DNA. This CDR3 has 14 amino acids. Germline V gene lookup returns CDR1 MNHEY and CDR2 SMNVEV (reference sequence).

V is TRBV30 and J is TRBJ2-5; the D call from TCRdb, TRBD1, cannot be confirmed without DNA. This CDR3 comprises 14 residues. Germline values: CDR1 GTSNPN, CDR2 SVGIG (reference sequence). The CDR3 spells CAWKGTESQETQYF.

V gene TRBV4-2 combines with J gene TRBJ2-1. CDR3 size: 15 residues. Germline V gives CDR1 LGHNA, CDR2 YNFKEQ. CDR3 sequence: CASSQIASSYNEQFF.

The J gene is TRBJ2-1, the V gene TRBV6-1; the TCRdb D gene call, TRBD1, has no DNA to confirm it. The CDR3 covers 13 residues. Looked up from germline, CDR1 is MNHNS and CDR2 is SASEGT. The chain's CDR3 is CASSERQRDEQFF.

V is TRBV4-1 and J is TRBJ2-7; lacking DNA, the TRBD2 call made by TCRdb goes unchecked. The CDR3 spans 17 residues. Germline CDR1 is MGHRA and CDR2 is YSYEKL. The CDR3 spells CASSLSGTSGRYYEQYF.

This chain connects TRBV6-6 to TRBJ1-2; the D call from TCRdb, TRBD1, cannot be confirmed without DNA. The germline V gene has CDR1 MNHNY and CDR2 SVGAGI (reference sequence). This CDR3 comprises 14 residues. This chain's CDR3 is CASSPGIGNYGYTF.

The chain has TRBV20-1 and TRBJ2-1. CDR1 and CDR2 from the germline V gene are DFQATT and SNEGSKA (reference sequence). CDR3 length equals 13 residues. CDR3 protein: CSASQLVNNEQFF.

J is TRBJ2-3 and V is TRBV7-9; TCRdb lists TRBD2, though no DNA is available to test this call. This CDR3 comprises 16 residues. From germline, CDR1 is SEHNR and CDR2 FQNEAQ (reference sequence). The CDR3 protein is CASSTQDWNSQIAQYF.

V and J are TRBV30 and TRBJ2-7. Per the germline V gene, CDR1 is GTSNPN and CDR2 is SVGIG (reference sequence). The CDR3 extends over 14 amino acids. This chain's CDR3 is CAWSGLDSHYEQYF.

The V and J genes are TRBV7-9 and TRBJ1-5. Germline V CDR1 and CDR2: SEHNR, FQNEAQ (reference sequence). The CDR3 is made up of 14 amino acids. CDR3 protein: CASSLTGSDQPQHF.

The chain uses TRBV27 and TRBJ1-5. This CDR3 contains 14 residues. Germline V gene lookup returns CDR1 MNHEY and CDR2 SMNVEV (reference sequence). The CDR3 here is CASSQRQANQPQHF.

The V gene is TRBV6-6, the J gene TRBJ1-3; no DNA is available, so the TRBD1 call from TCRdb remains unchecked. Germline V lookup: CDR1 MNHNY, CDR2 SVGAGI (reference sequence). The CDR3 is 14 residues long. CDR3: CATLGQHSGNTIYF.

The CDR3 sequence: CASSYSRDRGLQTEAFF. The rearrangement joins TRBV6-5 to TRBJ1-1; no DNA is available, so the TRBD1 call from TCRdb remains unchecked. The germline V gene encodes CDR1 MNHEY and CDR2 SVGAGI. This CDR3 is built from 17 residues.

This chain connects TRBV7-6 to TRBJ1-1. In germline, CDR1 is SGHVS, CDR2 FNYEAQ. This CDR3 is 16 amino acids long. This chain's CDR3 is CASSLETAERDTEAFF.

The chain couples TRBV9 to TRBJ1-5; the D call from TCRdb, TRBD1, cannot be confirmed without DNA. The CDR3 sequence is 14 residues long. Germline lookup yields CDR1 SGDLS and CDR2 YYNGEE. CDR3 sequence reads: CASSVGDTDQPQHF.

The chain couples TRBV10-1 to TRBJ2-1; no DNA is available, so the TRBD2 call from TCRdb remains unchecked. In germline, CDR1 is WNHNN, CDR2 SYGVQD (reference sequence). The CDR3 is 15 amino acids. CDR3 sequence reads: CASSDYSGSSNEQFF.